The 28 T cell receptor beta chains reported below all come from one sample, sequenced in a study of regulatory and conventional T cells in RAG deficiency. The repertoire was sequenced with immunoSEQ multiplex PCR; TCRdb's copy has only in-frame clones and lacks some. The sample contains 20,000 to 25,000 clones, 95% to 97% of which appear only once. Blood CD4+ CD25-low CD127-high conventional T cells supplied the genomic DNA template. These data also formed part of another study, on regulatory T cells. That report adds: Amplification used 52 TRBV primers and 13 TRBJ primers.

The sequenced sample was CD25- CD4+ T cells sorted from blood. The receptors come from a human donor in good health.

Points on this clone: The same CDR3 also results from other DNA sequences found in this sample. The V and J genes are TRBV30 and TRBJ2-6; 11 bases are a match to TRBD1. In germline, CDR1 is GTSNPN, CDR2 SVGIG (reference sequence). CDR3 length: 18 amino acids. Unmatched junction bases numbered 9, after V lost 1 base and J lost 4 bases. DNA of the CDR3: TGTGCCTGGAGTGACCCTCGGACAGGGGGCAACGGGGCCAACGTCCTGACTTTC. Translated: CAWSDPRTGGNGANVLTF.

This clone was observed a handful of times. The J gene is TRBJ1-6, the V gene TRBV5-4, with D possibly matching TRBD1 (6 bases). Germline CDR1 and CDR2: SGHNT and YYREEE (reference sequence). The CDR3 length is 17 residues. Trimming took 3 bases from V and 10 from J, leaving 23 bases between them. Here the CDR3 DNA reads TGTGCCAGCAGCTCCCGTCCCGGTTGGGGGGGCAAATCACCCCTCCACTTT. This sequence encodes CASSSRPGWGGKSPLHF. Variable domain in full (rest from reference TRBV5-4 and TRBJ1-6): ETGVTQSPTHLIKTRGQQVTLRCSSQSGHNTVSWYQQALGQGPQFIFQYYREEENGRGNFPPRFSGLQFPNYSSELNVNALELDDSALYLCASSSRPGWGGKSPLHFGNGTRLTVT.

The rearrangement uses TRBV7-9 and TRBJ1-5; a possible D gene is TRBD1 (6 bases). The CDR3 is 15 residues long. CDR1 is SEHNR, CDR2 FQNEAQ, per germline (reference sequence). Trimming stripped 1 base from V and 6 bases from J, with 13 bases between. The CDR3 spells CASSLEGGGGQPQHF. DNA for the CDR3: TGTGCCAGCAGCTTAGAAGGGGGAGGGGGTCAGCCCCAGCATTTT.

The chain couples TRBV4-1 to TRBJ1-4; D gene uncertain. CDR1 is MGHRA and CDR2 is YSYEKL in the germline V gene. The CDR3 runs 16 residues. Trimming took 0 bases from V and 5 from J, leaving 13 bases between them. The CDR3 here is CASSQESYSSNEKLFF. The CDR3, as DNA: TGCGCCAGCAGCCAAGAGAGTTACTCATCGAATGAAAAACTGTTTTTT.

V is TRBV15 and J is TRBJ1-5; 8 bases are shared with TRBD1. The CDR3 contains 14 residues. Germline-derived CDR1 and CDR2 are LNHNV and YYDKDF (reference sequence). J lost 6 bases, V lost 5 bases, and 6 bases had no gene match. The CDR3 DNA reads TGTGCCACCAGCTTCGGACAGGGTAGTCAGCCCCAGCATTTT. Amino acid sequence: CATSFGQGSQPQHF. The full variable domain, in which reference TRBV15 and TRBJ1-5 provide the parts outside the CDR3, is DAMVIQNPRYQVTQFGKPVTLSCSQTLNHNVMYWYQQKSSQAPKLLFHYYDKDFNNEADTPDNFQSRRPNTSFCFLDIRSPGLGDTAMYLCATSFGQGSQPQHFGDGTRLSIL.

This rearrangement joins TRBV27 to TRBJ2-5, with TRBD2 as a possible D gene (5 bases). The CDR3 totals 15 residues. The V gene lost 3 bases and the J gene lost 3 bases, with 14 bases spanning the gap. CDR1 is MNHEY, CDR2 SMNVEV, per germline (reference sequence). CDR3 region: CASSLDSPSKETQYF. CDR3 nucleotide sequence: TGTGCCAGCAGTTTGGACTCTCCGAGTAAAGAGACCCAGTACTTC.

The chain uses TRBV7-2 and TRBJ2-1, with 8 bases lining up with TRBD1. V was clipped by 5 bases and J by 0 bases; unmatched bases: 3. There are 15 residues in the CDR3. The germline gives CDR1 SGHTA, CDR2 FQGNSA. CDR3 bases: TGTGCCAGCAGCACCGGGACAGGCTCCTACAATGAGCAGTTCTTC. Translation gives CASSTGTGSYNEQFF.

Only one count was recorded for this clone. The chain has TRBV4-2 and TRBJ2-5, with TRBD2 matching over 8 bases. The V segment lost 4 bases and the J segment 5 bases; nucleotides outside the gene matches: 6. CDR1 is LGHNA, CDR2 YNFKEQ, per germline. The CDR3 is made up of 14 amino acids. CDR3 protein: CASSRSAGEETQYF. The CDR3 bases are TGTGCCAGCAGCCGGTCAGCGGGGGAGGAGACCCAGTACTTC.

CDR3 sequence reads: CASSQELRGYSPLHF. The CDR3 bases are TGTGCCAGCAGCCAAGAGTTAAGGGGGTATTCACCCCTCCACTTT. This chain connects TRBV14 to TRBJ1-6, with D tentatively TRBD1 (6 bases). The length of the CDR3 is 15 residues. CDR1 and CDR2 from the germline V gene are SGHDN and FVKESK. V was clipped by 0 bases and J by 8 bases, with 11 bases between them.

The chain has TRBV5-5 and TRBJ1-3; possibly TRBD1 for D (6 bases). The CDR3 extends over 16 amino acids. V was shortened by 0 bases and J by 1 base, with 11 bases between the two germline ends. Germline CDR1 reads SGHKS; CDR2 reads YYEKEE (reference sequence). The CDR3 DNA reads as TGTGCCAGCAGCTTGGAGTTTACAGGGTCTGGAAACACCATATATTTT. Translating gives CASSLEFTGSGNTIYF.

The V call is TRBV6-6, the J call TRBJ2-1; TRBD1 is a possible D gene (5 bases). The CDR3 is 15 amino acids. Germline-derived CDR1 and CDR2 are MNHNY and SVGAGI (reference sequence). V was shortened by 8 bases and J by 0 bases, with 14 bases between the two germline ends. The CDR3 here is CASLKGAYSYNEQFF. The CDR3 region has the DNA TGTGCCAGCCTCAAAGGGGCATACTCCTACAATGAGCAGTTCTTC.

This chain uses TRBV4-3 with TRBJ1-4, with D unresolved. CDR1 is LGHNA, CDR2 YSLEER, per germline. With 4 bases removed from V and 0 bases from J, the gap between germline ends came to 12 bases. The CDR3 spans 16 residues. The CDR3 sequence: CASSPKVVATNEKLFF. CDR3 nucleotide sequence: TGCGCCAGCAGCCCTAAAGTGGTGGCAACTAATGAAAAACTGTTTTTT.

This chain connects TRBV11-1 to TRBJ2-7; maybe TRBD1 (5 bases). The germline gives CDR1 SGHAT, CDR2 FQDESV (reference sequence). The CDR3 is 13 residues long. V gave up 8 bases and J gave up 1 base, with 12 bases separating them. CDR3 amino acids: CASARAGSYEQYF. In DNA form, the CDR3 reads TGTGCCAGCGCCAGAGCAGGGTCCTACGAGCAGTACTTC.

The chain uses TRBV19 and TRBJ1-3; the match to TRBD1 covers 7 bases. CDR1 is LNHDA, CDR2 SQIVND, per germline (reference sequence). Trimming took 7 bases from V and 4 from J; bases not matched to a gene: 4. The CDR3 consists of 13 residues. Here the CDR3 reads CASTTTGGNTIYF. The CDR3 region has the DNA TGTGCCAGTACTACGACAGGGGGAAACACCATATATTTT.

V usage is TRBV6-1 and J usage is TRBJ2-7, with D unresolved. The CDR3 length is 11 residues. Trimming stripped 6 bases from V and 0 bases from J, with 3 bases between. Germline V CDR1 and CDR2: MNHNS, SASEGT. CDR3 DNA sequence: TGTGCCAGCAGGTACTCCTACGAGCAGTACTTC. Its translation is CASRYSYEQYF.

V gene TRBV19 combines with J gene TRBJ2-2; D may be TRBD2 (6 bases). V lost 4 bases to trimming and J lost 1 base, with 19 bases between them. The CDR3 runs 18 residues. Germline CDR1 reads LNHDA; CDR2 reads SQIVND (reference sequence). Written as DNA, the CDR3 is TGTGCCAGTAGTACCCCCCATATGGGGGGATTGAACACCGGGGAGCTGTTTTTT. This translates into CASSTPHMGGLNTGELFF.

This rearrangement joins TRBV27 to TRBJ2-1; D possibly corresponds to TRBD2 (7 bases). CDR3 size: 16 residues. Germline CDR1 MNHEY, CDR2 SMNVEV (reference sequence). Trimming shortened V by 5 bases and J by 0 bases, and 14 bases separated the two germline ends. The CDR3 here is CASSTLRGGSYNEQFF. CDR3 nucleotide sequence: TGTGCCAGCAGTACCCTTAGGGGGGGCTCCTACAATGAGCAGTTCTTC.

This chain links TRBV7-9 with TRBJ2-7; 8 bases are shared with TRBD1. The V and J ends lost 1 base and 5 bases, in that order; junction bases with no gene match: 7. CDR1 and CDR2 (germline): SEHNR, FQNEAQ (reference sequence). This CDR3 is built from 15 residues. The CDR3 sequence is CASSLGQGAWDEQYF. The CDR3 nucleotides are TGTGCCAGCAGCTTAGGGCAGGGGGCATGGGACGAGCAGTACTTC.

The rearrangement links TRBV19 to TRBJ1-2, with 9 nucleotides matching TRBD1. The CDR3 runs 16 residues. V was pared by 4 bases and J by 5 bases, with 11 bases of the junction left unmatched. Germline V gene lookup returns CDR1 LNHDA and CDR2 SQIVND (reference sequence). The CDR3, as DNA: TGTGCCAGTAGTACACCGATTTGGACAGGGGTATATGGCTACACCTTC. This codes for CASSTPIWTGVYGYTF.

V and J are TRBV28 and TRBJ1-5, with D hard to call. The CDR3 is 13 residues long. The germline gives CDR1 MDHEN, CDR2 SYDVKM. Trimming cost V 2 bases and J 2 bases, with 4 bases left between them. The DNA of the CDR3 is TGTGCCAGCAGTTTACTTGGCAATCAGCCCCAGCATTTT. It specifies CASSLLGNQPQHF.

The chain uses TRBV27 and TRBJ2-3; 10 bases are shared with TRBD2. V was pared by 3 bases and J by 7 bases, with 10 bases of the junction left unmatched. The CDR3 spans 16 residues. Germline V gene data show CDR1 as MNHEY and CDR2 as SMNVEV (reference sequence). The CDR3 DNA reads TGTGCCAGCAGTTTTAGGACTAGCGGAGGTTATCATACGCAGTATTTT. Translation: CASSFRTSGGYHTQYF.

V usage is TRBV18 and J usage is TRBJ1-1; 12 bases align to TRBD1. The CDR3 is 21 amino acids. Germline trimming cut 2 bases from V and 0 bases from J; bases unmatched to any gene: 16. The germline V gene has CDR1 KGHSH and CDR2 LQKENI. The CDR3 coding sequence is TGTGCCAGCTCACCAGATGGGGGACAGGGGGCGGTTGGGGTCATGAACACTGAAGCTTTCTTT. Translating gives CASSPDGGQGAVGVMNTEAFF.

CDR3 residues: CASSLWDSEAFF. CDR3 in DNA: TGTGCCAGCAGCTTGTGGGACTCTGAAGCTTTCTTT. The chain has TRBV5-8 and TRBJ1-1; maybe TRBD1 (5 bases). Germline CDR1 reads SGHTS; CDR2 reads YDEGEE. V lost 1 base, J lost 6 bases, and 7 bases lay in between. The CDR3 is 12 amino acids.

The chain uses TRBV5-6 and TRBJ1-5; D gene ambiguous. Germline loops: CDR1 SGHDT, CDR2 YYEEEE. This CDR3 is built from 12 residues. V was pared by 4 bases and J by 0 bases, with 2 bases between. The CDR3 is CASSHSNQPQHF. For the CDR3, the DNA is TGTGCCAGCAGCCATAGCAATCAGCCCCAGCATTTT.

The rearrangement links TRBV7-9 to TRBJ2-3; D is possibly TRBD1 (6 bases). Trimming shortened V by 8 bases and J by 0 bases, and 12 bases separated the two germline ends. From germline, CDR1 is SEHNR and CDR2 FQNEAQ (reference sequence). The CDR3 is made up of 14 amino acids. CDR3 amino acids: CASRRQDSTDTQYF. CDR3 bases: TGTGCCAGCCGGCGACAGGACAGCACAGATACGCAGTATTTT. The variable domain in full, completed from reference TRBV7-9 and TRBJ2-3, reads DTGVSQNPRHKITKRGQNVTFRCDPISEHNRLYWYRQTLGQGPEFLTYFQNEAQLEKSRLLSDRFSAERPKGSFSTLEIQRTEQGDSAMYLCASRRQDSTDTQYFGPGTRLTVL.

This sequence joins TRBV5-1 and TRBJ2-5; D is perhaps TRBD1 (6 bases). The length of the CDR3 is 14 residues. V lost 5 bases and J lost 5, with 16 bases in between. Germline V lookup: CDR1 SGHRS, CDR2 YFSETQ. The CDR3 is CASSFTGFEETQYF. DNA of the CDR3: TGCGCCAGCAGTTTTACAGGGTTCGAGGAGACCCAGTACTTC.

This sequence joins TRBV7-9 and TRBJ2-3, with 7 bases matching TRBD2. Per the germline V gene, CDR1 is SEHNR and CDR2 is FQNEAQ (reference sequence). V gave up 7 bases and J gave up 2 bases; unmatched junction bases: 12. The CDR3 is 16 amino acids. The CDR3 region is CASTGPSSGDTDTQYF. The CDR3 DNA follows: TGTGCCAGCACCGGGCCGTCTAGCGGAGACACAGATACGCAGTATTTT.

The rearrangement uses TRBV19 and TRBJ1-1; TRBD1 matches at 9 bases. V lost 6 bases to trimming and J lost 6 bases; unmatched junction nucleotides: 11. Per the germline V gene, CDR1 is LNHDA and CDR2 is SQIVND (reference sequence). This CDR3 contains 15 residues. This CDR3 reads CASRTAQGAAAEAFF. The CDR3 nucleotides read TGTGCCAGTAGGACAGCACAGGGGGCTGCCGCTGAAGCTTTCTTT.